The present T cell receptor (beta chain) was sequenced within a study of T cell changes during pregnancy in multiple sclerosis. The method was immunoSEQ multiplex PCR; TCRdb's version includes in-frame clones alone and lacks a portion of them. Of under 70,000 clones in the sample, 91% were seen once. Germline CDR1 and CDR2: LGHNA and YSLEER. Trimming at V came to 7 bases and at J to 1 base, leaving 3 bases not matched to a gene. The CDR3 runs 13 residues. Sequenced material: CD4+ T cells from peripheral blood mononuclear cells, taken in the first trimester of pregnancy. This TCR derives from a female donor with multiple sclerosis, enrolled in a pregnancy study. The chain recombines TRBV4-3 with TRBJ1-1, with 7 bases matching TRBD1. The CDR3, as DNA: TGCGCCAGCACACCAGGGGGGAACACTGAAGCTTTCTTT. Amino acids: CASTPGGNTEAFF.